The 15 T cell receptor beta chains presented below share a single source sample, sequenced in a study of T cells in women clearing cervical HPV infection. The table came from immunoSEQ multiplex PCR; TCRdb's copy has only in-frame clones and leaves some out. This sample's table has about 20,000 clones. The sample was blood buffy coat. The receptors originated from a woman aged 18 to 69 with a cervical HPV16 infection that either progressed to CIN3+ or cleared (not recorded which).

With regard to this clone: The DNA ends 3 residues before the CDR3 does, and the rest of the CDR3 is filled in from the germline J gene. The genes are TRBV2 and TRBJ2-2, with D perhaps matching TRBD2 (6 bases). The CDR3 extends over 14 amino acids. Trimming stripped 1 base from V and 6 bases from J, with 9 bases between. Germline CDR1 reads SNHLY; CDR2 reads FYNNEI. The CDR3 bases that were read are TGTGCCAGCAGTGAAGGCAGGAGGGCCGGGGAG. Amino acids: CASSEGRRAGE. The full CDR3 is CASSEGRRAGELFF.

In the case of this clone: The read ends 3 residues early relative to the CDR3; the germline J gene fills the gap. The chain employs TRBV7-9 and TRBJ2-5, with a tentative D call TRBD2 (6 bases). Germline loops: CDR1 SEHNR, CDR2 FQNEAQ (reference sequence). CDR3 length equals 13 residues. V was pared by 4 bases and J by 1 base, with 7 bases between. CDR3 DNA (partial): TGTGCCAGCAGCTACGGGGGCCAAGAGACC. Protein: CASSYGGQET. The full CDR3 protein is CASSYGGQETQYF.

A note on this clone: The sequenced fragment ends 3 residues before the CDR3 boundary, so the rest is inferred from the germline J gene. The chain recombines TRBV20-1 with TRBJ1-6, with TRBD1 matching over 7 bases. The V gene's germline CDR1 is DFQATT and CDR2 SNEGSKA (reference sequence). Trimming at V came to 1 base and at J to 10 bases, leaving 10 bases not matched to a gene. This CDR3 region has 15 residues. CDR3 DNA (partial): TGCAGTGCTAGAGGGGTGGTCTCCAGGGGGTCACCC. Its translation: CSARGVVSRGSP. In full, the CDR3 is CSARGVVSRGSPLHF.

CDR3 DNA (partial): TGTGCCAGCAGCCAAGCTACCACTGGGACC. Translation: CASSQATTGT. The CDR3 in its entirety is CASSQATTGTQYF. The V and J genes are TRBV14 and TRBJ2-5; D gene unclear. Sequencing ends 3 residues short of the CDR3 end; the germline J gene provides the rest. The germline V and J ends were trimmed by 1 base and 7 bases, with 10 bases remaining between them. The CDR3 contains 13 residues. CDR1 SGHDN and CDR2 FVKESK come from the germline V gene.

Notes on this clone: From the germline J gene comes the end of the CDR3, since the read stops 3 residues before it. The chain joins TRBV5-1 to TRBJ1-2; D possibly corresponds to TRBD1 (5 bases). The germline V gene has CDR1 SGHRS and CDR2 YFSETQ. This CDR3 has 14 residues. V gave up 0 bases and J gave up 6 bases, with 12 bases separating them. The CDR3 here is CASSLGPGSDGYTF. The covered CDR3 bases are TGCGCCAGCAGCTTGGGACCAGGGTCGGATGGC.

Turning to this clone: The observed sequence ends 3 residues before the CDR3 terminus, with the missing tail filled in from the germline J gene. The J gene is TRBJ2-1, the V gene TRBV2; the match to TRBD2 covers 7 bases. This CDR3 is built from 15 residues. The V gene's germline CDR1 is SNHLY and CDR2 FYNNEI. Trimming at V came to 1 base and at J to 5 bases, leaving 5 bases not matched to a gene. The CDR3 reads CASSEGRGDNNEQFF. The sequenced part of the CDR3 DNA is TGTGCCAGCAGTGAAGGACGGGGGGATAACAATGAG.

Turning to this clone: The CDR3 is cut off 3 residues early in the read; its end comes from the germline J gene. The chain recombines TRBV6-1 with TRBJ1-5; 7 nucleotides agree with TRBD1. This CDR3 is 15 amino acids long. Germline lookup yields CDR1 MNHNS and CDR2 SASEGT. With 4 bases clipped from V and 3 bases from J, the junction kept 6 bases outside the gene matches. Here the CDR3 reads CASSAGDSYNQPQHF. The part of the CDR3 DNA that was read is TGTGCCAGCAGTGCAGGGGACAGCTACAATCAGCCC.

Points on this clone: The CDR3 is cut off 3 residues early in the read; its end comes from the germline J gene. The chain has TRBV6-1 and TRBJ2-7; no clear D gene. The CDR3 is 16 amino acids. Germline V gene lookup returns CDR1 MNHNS and CDR2 SASEGT. Trimming left V 0 bases short and J 3 bases short, with 15 bases between. The chain's CDR3 is CASSEAQEIHFYEQYF. The CDR3 bases that were read are TGTGCCAGCAGTGAAGCGCAGGAGATCCATTTCTACGAG.

With respect to this clone: The CDR3 extends 3 residues past the end of the read, so its final part is completed from the germline J gene. This chain joins TRBV6-1 and TRBJ1-5, with D perhaps matching TRBD1 (5 bases). The germline gives CDR1 MNHNS, CDR2 SASEGT. V lost 1 base, J lost 7 bases, and 14 bases lay in between. The CDR3 length is 15 residues. CDR3 sequence: CASSEGGGSGQPQHF. The DNA read from the CDR3 is TGTGCCAGCAGTGAAGGGGGGGGGTCCGGCCAGCCC.

Turning to this clone: Read sequence stops 3 residues before the CDR3 end, and the germline J gene provides the missing end. The V and J genes are TRBV20-1 and TRBJ1-2; D remains unclear. The V gene's germline CDR1 is DFQATT and CDR2 SNEGSKA (reference sequence). CDR3 length: 13 residues. The sequenced part of the CDR3 DNA is TGCAGTGCTAGAGATCTCTCCGTTAAAGGC. This codes for CSARDLSVKG. The full CDR3 protein is CSARDLSVKGYTF.

For this clone: The read terminates 3 residues ahead of where the CDR3 ends, so the germline J gene completes it. The identical CDR3 is also encoded by other nucleotide sequences in the sample. The chain couples TRBV5-1 to TRBJ2-1, with D maybe TRBD2 (7 bases). Germline V lookup: CDR1 SGHRS, CDR2 YFSETQ. V was cut by 3 bases and J by 0 bases, with 16 bases left in between. CDR3 length equals 17 residues. CDR3 residues: CASSSRLAGASYNEQFF. CDR3 DNA (partial): TGCGCCAGCAGCTCGAGACTAGCAGGGGCCTCCTACAATGAG.

Of note for this clone: From the germline J gene comes the end of the CDR3, since the read stops 3 residues before it. This chain links TRBV7-9 with TRBJ2-1; 9 positions match TRBD1. J gave up 8 bases and V 5 bases, and 4 bases lay outside the gene matches. Looked up from germline, CDR1 is SEHNR and CDR2 is FQNEAQ (reference sequence). The CDR3 loop spans 13 amino acids. The CDR3: CASSARDRDEQFF. Partial CDR3 DNA: TGTGCCAGCAGCGCTCGGGACAGGGATGAG.

About this clone: The CDR3 is cut off 3 residues early in the read; its end comes from the germline J gene. This chain connects TRBV30 to TRBJ2-2; 10 bases line up with TRBD1. CDR3 length equals 15 residues. Germline assignment: CDR1 GTSNPN and CDR2 SVGIG (reference sequence). The part of the CDR3 DNA that was read is TGTGCCTCCCGGGACAGGGGATCTGGGGCCAACGTG. Protein sequence: CASRDRGSGANV. The entire CDR3 sequence reads CASRDRGSGANVLFF.

As regards this clone: The CDR3 extends 3 residues past the end of the read, so its final part is completed from the germline J gene. The chain is built from TRBV6-2 or TRBV6-3 and TRBJ2-1, with TRBD2 matching over 7 bases. The CDR3 extends over 14 amino acids. Germline-derived CDR1 and CDR2 are MNHEY and SVGEGT. After removal of 4 bases from V and 8 bases from J, the junction contained 8 bases not matched to a gene. The CDR3 region is CASSSSGKVDEQFF. The covered CDR3 bases are TGTGCCAGCAGTTCCAGCGGGAAAGTCGATGAG.

About this clone itself: The sequence runs out 3 residues before the end of the CDR3; the remainder is reconstructed from the germline J gene. The rearrangement joins TRBV10-3 to TRBJ2-2; D is ambiguous. The germline V gene has CDR1 ENHRY and CDR2 SYGVKD. V was pared by 6 bases and J by 4 bases, with 12 bases between. The CDR3 consists of 14 residues. The CDR3 bases that were read are TGTGCCATCAGCGCCCCAGGTTCCACCGGGGAG. Its translation: CAISAPGSTGE. The whole CDR3 is CAISAPGSTGELFF.